The rows below give T cell receptor beta chains drawn from one sample of a study of T cell clusters in autoimmune cytopenias. TCRdb re-called the multiplex PCR reads, yielding one record per CDR3 amino acid sequence without DNA. The sample shows about 4,800 distinct CDR3 sequences, and approximately 8% sits with its ten largest clones. Material for sequencing was peripheral blood. These receptors all come from a human donor with an autoimmune cytopenia or autoimmune hepatitis (not recorded which). Both conserved end residues are part of each CDR3. Size is stated for part of the rows, as once, few or many counts, or as a class when the clone is expanded.

J gene: TRBJ2-7
V gene: TRBV11-1
clone size: medium-sized
CDR3 protein: CASTSRLAEPYEQYF

J gene: TRBJ2-2
V gene: TRBV19
clone size: large
CDR3 protein: CASSRGGSGGELFF

J gene: TRBJ2-1
V gene: TRBV6-5
clone size: large
CDR3 protein: CASRLAGGYNEQFF

J gene: TRBJ1-2
V gene: TRBV6-5
clone size: NA
CDR3 protein: CATYPGPRHYGYTF

J gene: TRBJ1-1
V gene: TRBV19
clone size: NA
CDR3 protein: CATKGGQGAVNTEAFF

J gene: TRBJ2-1
V gene: TRBV19
clone size: NA
CDR3 protein: CASSIAGKTTYNEQFF

J gene: TRBJ2-1
V gene: TRBV27
clone size: NA
CDR3 protein: CASSPRSSGSTSSYNEQFF

J gene: TRBJ2-5
V gene: TRBV6-5
clone size: NA
CDR3 protein: CASSKGTSGVYQETQYF

J gene: TRBJ2-6
V gene: TRBV6-5
clone size: medium-sized
CDR3 protein: CASSYKYDRSSSGANVLTF

J gene: TRBJ1-5
V gene: TRBV19
clone size: NA
CDR3 protein: CASSSGQGGGQPQHF

J gene: TRBJ1-2
V gene: TRBV30
clone size: medium-sized
CDR3 protein: CAWSSGNYGYTF

J gene: TRBJ2-5
V gene: TRBV30
clone size: medium-sized
CDR3 protein: CAWSPGRSQETQYF

J gene: TRBJ1-4
V gene: TRBV5-1
clone size: NA
CDR3 protein: CASSFATRSGTGGEKLFF

J gene: TRBJ2-1
V gene: TRBV13
clone size: NA
CDR3 protein: CASSLAGTVSYNEQFF

J gene: TRBJ2-7
V gene: TRBV30
clone size: NA
CDR3 protein: CAWSSRDGAYEQYF

J gene: TRBJ1-5
V gene: TRBV4-2
clone size: NA
CDR3 protein: CASSQDDGQSQEYPQHF

J gene: TRBJ2-1
V gene: TRBV6-6
clone size: NA
CDR3 protein: CASLVVSFTYNEQFF

J gene: TRBJ2-7
V gene: TRBV6-1
clone size: NA
CDR3 protein: CASSDGRQGTSYEQYF

J gene: TRBJ1-2
V gene: TRBV19
clone size: medium-sized
CDR3 protein: CASSLNGGPNYGYTF

J gene: TRBJ2-1
V gene: TRBV18
clone size: medium-sized
CDR3 protein: CASSPPSQRGGSEQFF

J gene: TRBJ2-2
V gene: TRBV5-6
clone size: medium-sized
CDR3 protein: CASSRLGLTSGGGGELFF

J gene: TRBJ1-5
V gene: TRBV30
clone size: NA
CDR3 protein: CAWSLGGTGGEPQHF

J gene: TRBJ2-2
V gene: TRBV27
clone size: medium-sized
CDR3 protein: CASRQGAGELFF

J gene: TRBJ1-5
V gene: TRBV29-1
clone size: medium-sized
CDR3 protein: CSVVVDRNSNQPQHF

J gene: TRBJ2-1
V gene: TRBV21-1
clone size: NA
CDR3 protein: CASSIGQGAENEQFF

J gene: TRBJ1-2
V gene: TRBV6-5
clone size: NA
CDR3 protein: CASSYFGTDLYGYTF

J gene: TRBJ1-1
V gene: TRBV11-2
clone size: medium-sized
CDR3 protein: CASSPNGREAFF

J gene: TRBJ2-7
V gene: TRBV27
clone size: NA
CDR3 protein: CASSLQLATSYEQYF

J gene: TRBJ2-5
V gene: TRBV11-1
clone size: medium-sized
CDR3 protein: CASSAGFGLAGTGTQYF

J gene: TRBJ2-2
V gene: TRBV19
clone size: medium-sized
CDR3 protein: CASSPGTGNTGELFF

J gene: TRBJ2-1
V gene: TRBV29-1
clone size: large
CDR3 protein: CSVERDSSYNEQFF

J gene: TRBJ1-2
V gene: TRBV6-5
clone size: medium-sized
CDR3 protein: CASRAQQGYYGYTF

J gene: TRBJ2-3
V gene: TRBV10-3
clone size: NA
CDR3 protein: CASSTSTDTQYF

J gene: TRBJ1-2
V gene: TRBV19
clone size: medium-sized
CDR3 protein: CASSIAGTGGYGYTF

J gene: TRBJ1-5
V gene: TRBV6-1
clone size: NA
CDR3 protein: CASSEEGWEPHQPQHF

J gene: TRBJ1-3
V gene: TRBV29-1
clone size: medium-sized
CDR3 protein: CSVIGQTSGNTIYF

J gene: TRBJ2-3
V gene: TRBV15
clone size: NA
CDR3 protein: CATSRGGFGTGFTDTQYF

J gene: TRBJ1-1
V gene: TRBV18
clone size: NA
CDR3 protein: CASSPPYARVAAEAFF

J gene: TRBJ1-4
V gene: TRBV19
clone size: medium-sized
CDR3 protein: CASMRDEKLFF

J gene: TRBJ2-3
V gene: TRBV18
clone size: medium-sized
CDR3 protein: CASSDGEDTQYF

J gene: TRBJ2-2
V gene: TRBV7-6
clone size: NA
CDR3 protein: CASSWGVTDGTELFF

J gene: TRBJ2-5
V gene: TRBV18
clone size: medium-sized
CDR3 protein: CASSPRTSTETQYF

J gene: TRBJ2-5
V gene: TRBV12-3/TRBV12-4
clone size: NA
CDR3 protein: CASSFARGARETQYF

J gene: TRBJ2-1
V gene: TRBV12-3/TRBV12-4
clone size: NA
CDR3 protein: CASSYRDSDEQFF

J gene: TRBJ1-3
V gene: TRBV6-1
clone size: NA
CDR3 protein: CASSGQGAGNTIYF

J gene: TRBJ1-6
V gene: TRBV27
clone size: NA
CDR3 protein: CASSLFPVRTGDNSPLHF

J gene: TRBJ2-1
V gene: TRBV19
clone size: NA
CDR3 protein: CASSNRRGGRAINEQFF

J gene: TRBJ1-2
V gene: TRBV6-5
clone size: medium-sized
CDR3 protein: CASSYLGAGYGYTF

J gene: TRBJ2-1
V gene: TRBV19
clone size: medium-sized
CDR3 protein: CASSMGAIYNEQFF